These 15 T cell receptor beta chains originate from one sample sequenced in a study of regulatory T cells in long-lasting Graves disease. Arm-PCR with iRepertoire HTBI primers amplified the CDR3 regions for these TCR beta libraries. One entry per CDR3 protein, called by TCRdb with MiXCR from the multiplex PCR reads. The table lists about 470,000 distinct CDR3 sequences, roughly 21% of them singletons, with roughly 7.7% in the top ten. Time point in this sample: persistent/refractory GD, antithyroid drugs over 5 years with positive TRAb. PBMC-extracted RNA yielded the TCR library. Here the sequenced sample was peripheral blood mononuclear cells (PBMCs), taken when the disease was refractory, from a patient treated with antithyroid drugs. These receptor sequences come from a female donor with Graves disease.

The CDR3 reads CSASGTSGTYEQYF. CDR3 nucleotides: TGCAGTGCTTCCGGGACTAGCGGCACCTACGAGCAGTACTTC. This chain uses TRBV20-1 with TRBJ2-7; TRBD2 matches 11 bases. Germline V gene lookup returns CDR1 DFQATT and CDR2 SNEGSKA (reference sequence). The CDR3 spans 14 residues. The junction had 5 bases not matched to a gene; V was cut back by 5 bases and J by 2 bases.

This clonotype was counted a few times. The chain couples TRBV7-3 to TRBJ1-1, with D unresolved. Trimming shortened V by 0 bases and J by 9 bases, and 14 bases separated the two germline ends. The CDR3 is 14 residues long. Germline lookup yields CDR1 SGHTA and CDR2 FQGTGA. The CDR3 loop is CASSLTSWTPKAFF. The CDR3 DNA is TGTGCCAGCAGCTTAACGTCCTGGACTCCGAAAGCTTTCTTT.

This clonotype was seen many times. The chain joins TRBV11-2 to TRBJ1-1; 9 bases are shared with TRBD1. Trimming at V came to 4 bases and at J to 6 bases, leaving 3 bases not matched to a gene. Germline V CDR1 and CDR2: SGHAT, FQNNGV. The CDR3 runs to 13 residues. The CDR3 DNA reads TGTGCCAGCAGCTCGGGGACAGGGTCTGAAGCTTTCTTT. Translating gives CASSSGTGSEAFF. The variable domain in full, completed from reference TRBV11-2 and TRBJ1-1, reads EAGVAQSPRYKIIEKRQSVAFWCNPISGHATLYWYQQILGQGPKLLIQFQNNGVVDDSQLPKDRFSAERLKGVDSTLKIQPAKLEDSAVYLCASSSGTGSEAFFGQGTRLTVV.

The sample holds a few counts of this clonotype. The rearrangement uses TRBV5-1 and TRBJ2-5; 10 bases fit TRBD2. Trimming took 0 bases from V and 2 from J; bases not matched to a gene: 10. Per germline, CDR1 SGHRS and CDR2 YFSETQ. This CDR3 region has 18 residues. The CDR3 loop reads CASSLVRLAGALQETQYF. CDR3 nucleotide sequence: TGCGCCAGCAGCTTGGTAAGGCTAGCGGGGGCCTTACAAGAGACCCAGTACTTC.

A few counts support this clonotype. The chain carries TRBV29-1 and TRBJ1-1; 10 bases map to TRBD1. Trimming took 6 bases from V and 4 from J; bases not matched to a gene: 11. This CDR3 contains 15 residues. Per germline, CDR1 SQVTM and CDR2 ANQGSEA. DNA for the CDR3: TGCAGCGTCCCCGGGACAGGGGATTACCCCACTGAAGCTTTCTTT. It codes for CSVPGTGDYPTEAFF.

This clonotype was detected many times. The chain combines TRBV12-3 or TRBV12-4 with TRBJ2-7; D remains unclear. The CDR3 length is 13 residues. Deletions cut 6 bases from V and 6 bases from J, with 15 bases between. CDR3 region: CASSSGSWAEQYF. DNA of the CDR3: TGTGCCAGCAGCTCGGGTAGTTGGGCCGAGCAGTACTTC.

In its sample, this clonotype was seen once. V usage is TRBV28 and J usage is TRBJ2-2; D is undetermined. Between the trimmed V and J ends, which lost 7 bases and 4 bases, there was a span of 25 bases. Germline values: CDR1 MDHEN, CDR2 SYDVKM. The length of the CDR3 is 18 residues. The CDR3 here is CASISHYGRDPATGELFF. CDR3 DNA sequence: TGTGCCAGCATTTCTCACTACGGTAGAGATCCGGCCACCGGGGAGCTGTTTTTT.

In its sample, this clonotype was seen once. The chain links TRBV7-9 to TRBJ1-2; D perhaps matches TRBD1 (6 bases). Germline V gene sequence: CDR1 SEHNR, CDR2 FQNEAQ (reference sequence). V was cut by 0 bases and J by 5 bases, with 13 bases left in between. This CDR3 comprises 15 residues. Written as DNA, the CDR3 is TGTGCCAGCAGCTTAGCGGGGGGCTCCGCGTATGGCTACACCTTC. Translated: CASSLAGGSAYGYTF.

In this sample, this clonotype turned up many times. The genes are TRBV7-9 and TRBJ1-5; unclear D gene. CDR1 SEHNR and CDR2 FQNEAQ come from the germline V gene (reference sequence). The CDR3 covers 14 residues. The V end lost 1 base, the J end lost 5 bases, and 9 bases lay between the germline ends. CDR3: CASSLDLVDQPQHF. The CDR3 region has the DNA TGTGCCAGCAGCTTAGATTTGGTAGATCAGCCCCAGCATTTT.

The sample holds many counts of this clonotype. One end of the junction does not line up with germline, which may come from a read error. The chain has TRBV12-3 or TRBV12-4 and TRBJ1-5, with D unresolved. CDR3 length equals 14 residues. The CDR3 bases are TGTGCCAGCAGTTTAGAGGCCAAGGATCAACCCCAGCATTTT. Translation: CASSLEAKDQPQHF.

This clonotype was picked up one time. A much more abundant neighbour one base away suggests this may be a read error. J is TRBJ2-5 and V is TRBV9; tentatively, D is TRBD1 or TRBD2 (6 bases each). CDR1 and CDR2 from the germline V gene are SGDLS and YYNGEE. The CDR3 covers 15 residues. CDR3 in DNA: TGTGCCAGCAGCGTAGAAGGGGGGCGCCAAAAGACCCAGTACTTC. Amino acid sequence: CASSVEGGRQKTQYF.

This rearrangement joins TRBV19 to TRBJ1-5; 7 bases align to TRBD1. CDR3 size: 15 residues. Germline-derived CDR1 and CDR2 are LNHDA and SQIVND (reference sequence). After removal of 3 bases from V and 0 bases from J, the junction contained 2 bases not matched to a gene. CDR3 nucleotides: TGTGCCAGTAGTATGACAGGGATTAGCAATCAGCCCCAGCATTTT. Translation gives CASSMTGISNQPQHF.

Ten or more counts support this clonotype. This sequence joins TRBV28 and TRBJ2-7; 7 bases map to TRBD1. V lost 6 bases to trimming and J lost 3 bases; unmatched junction nucleotides: 5. The CDR3 has 13 residues. Germline V CDR1 and CDR2: MDHEN, SYDVKM. CDR3 protein: CASRLTGNYEQYF. The CDR3 DNA sequence: TGTGCCAGCAGACTGACAGGGAACTACGAGCAGTACTTC.

This sequence joins TRBV7-9 and TRBJ2-5; unclear D gene. This CDR3 spans 14 amino acids. CDR1 is SEHNR, CDR2 FQNEAQ, per germline (reference sequence). Trimming shortened V by 5 bases and J by 5 bases, and 15 bases separated the two germline ends. In DNA form, the CDR3 reads TGTGCCAGCAGCCCCCCGACGGATAGGGAGACCCAGTACTTC. It is translated as CASSPPTDRETQYF.

The table lists this clonotype with many counts. V gene TRBV9 combines with J gene TRBJ1-1; TRBD1 matches 8 bases. Germline V gene lookup returns CDR1 SGDLS and CDR2 YYNGEE. Trimming cost V 3 bases and J 0 bases; bases outside gene matches: 10. This CDR3 comprises 17 residues. CDR3 in DNA: TGTGCCAGCAGCGAAGGACAGGGCGGATTGATGAACACTGAAGCTTTCTTT. Amino acids: CASSEGQGGLMNTEAFF.